This T cell receptor (beta chain) was captured by sequencing in a study of blood T cell repertoires in COVID-19. The wider study: PBMCs, B-cell-depleted T cells, or T cells were the source of the cDNA or gDNA that made up the material.

CDR1 is MNHEY, CDR2 SVGAGI, per germline. The CDR3 is 14 residues long. V dropped 7 bases and J dropped 0 bases, with 9 bases sitting between them. Original analysis: Amplified reference gene primers provided the basis for estimating nucleated cell counts. Measured with immunoSEQ multiplex PCR; TCRdb has only the in-frame clones, and not every one. Clone size and the V and J calls come from that table; the DNA yielded D and trimming. Of 95,000 to 150,000 clones in the sample, 70% to 80% are singletons; the top ten hold roughly 7.9%. The material sequenced was peripheral blood. The V gene is TRBV6-5, the J gene TRBJ2-2; D gene ambiguous. This clonotype originated in a human donor in a cohort sampled during active COVID-19. The CDR3 protein is CASTSSANTGELFF. CDR3 DNA sequence: TGTGCCAGCACATCCTCAGCGAACACCGGGGAGCTGTTTTTT.